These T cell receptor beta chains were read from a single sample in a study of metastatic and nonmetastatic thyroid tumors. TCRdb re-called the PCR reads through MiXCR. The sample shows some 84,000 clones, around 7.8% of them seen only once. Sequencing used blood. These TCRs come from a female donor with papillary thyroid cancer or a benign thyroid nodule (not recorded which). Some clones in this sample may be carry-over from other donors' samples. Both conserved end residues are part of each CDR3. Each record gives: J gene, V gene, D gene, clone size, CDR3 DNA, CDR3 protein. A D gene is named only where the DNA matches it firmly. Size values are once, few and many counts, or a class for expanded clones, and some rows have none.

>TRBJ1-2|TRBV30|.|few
TGTGCCTGGAGTGTATTCGGGTTCCGTACCTATGGCTACACCTTC
CAWSVFGFRTYGYTF
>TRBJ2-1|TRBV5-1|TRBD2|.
TGCGCCAGCAGCTTGTGGACTAGCGGGGGGTACAATGAGCAGTTCTTC
CASSLWTSGGYNEQFF
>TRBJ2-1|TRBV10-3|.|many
TGTGCCATCAGCATGGGCGTCCTGAACCCTCAGTTCTTC
CAISMGVLNPQFF
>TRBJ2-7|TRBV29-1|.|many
TGCAGCGTTGGACACAGGGACGTTAGTCGTATGGGAGAGCAGTACTTC
CSVGHRDVSRMGEQYF
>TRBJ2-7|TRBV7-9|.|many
TGTGCCAGCAGCTTATTGCAGGAAGGAGACTACGAGCAGTACTTC
CASSLLQEGDYEQYF
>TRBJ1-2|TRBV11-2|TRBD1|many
TGTGCCAGCAGCTTAGGACCGGGACAGGGCCACCACTACACCTTC
CASSLGPGQGHHYTF
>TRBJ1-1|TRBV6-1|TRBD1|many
TGTGCCAGCAGCCTAATCGGACAGGGGAGAGGGGACACTGAAGCTTTCTTT
CASSLIGQGRGDTEAFF
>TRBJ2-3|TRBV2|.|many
TGTGCCGGACCTGGGGGCTCTAGCACAGATACGCAGTATTTT
CAGPGGSSTDTQYF
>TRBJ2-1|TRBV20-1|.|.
TGCAGTGCGGGGGGACCCGACTACAATGAGCAGTTCTTC
CSAGGPDYNEQFF
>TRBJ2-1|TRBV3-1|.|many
TGTGCCAGCAGCCAAGGACTAGAGGTGAATGAGCAGTTCTTC
CASSQGLEVNEQFF
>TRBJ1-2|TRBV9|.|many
TGTGCCAGCAGCGTCGGAACAGGAGCTAACTATGGCTACACCTTC
CASSVGTGANYGYTF
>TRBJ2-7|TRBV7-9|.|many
TGTGCCAGCAAGGACGACAGCCTTACCTACGAGCAGTACTTC
CASKDDSLTYEQYF
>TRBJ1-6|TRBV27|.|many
TGTGCCAGCAGGGGGGGGGCGTCCTCACCCCTCCACTTT
CASRGGASSPLHF